A selection of T cell receptor beta chains follows, all from one sample in a study of shared clonotypes between healthy human individuals. Some clones are missing from TCRdb's copy, which holds only in-frame ones; the method was immunoSEQ multiplex PCR. Here the sample spans roughly 650,000 clones, around 97% being singletons. The sample taken for sequencing was naive CD4+ T cells sorted from blood. The receptors shown here come from a woman in her 30s in good health. Both conserved end residues are part of each CDR3. A D gene is named only where the DNA matches it firmly.

TRBV2	TRBJ1-5	14	NA	TGTGCCAGCAGTGATTTGTATAGCAATCAGCCCCAGCATTTT	CASSDLYSNQPQHF
TRBV29-1	TRBJ2-2	14	NA	TGCAGCGTTGGGATAGGATCAACGGACGGGGAGCTGTTTTTT	CSVGIGSTDGELFF
TRBV5-4	TRBJ2-7	16	TRBD1	TGTGCCAGCAGCCGACCGGGACAGGGCAGAAAATACGAGCAGTACTTC	CASSRPGQGRKYEQYF
TRBV25-1	TRBJ2-7	14	NA	TGTGCCAGCAGTGAGCGGGTAGACGGCGGCGAGCAGTACTTC	CASSERVDGGEQYF
TRBV28	TRBJ1-1	11	NA	TGTGCCAGCAGAAGGCGGGGTGAAGCTTTCTTT	CASRRRGEAFF
TRBV5-1	TRBJ1-4	16	NA	TGCGCCAGCAGATTCCCCACAGGTGCAACTAATGAAAAACTGTTTTTT	CASRFPTGATNEKLFF
TRBV27	TRBJ1-5	14	TRBD1	TGTGCCAGCAGTACCGGGACAGGGTTTTGGCCCCAGCATTTT	CASSTGTGFWPQHF
TRBV2	TRBJ2-2	15	NA	TGTGCCAGCACTGAGGGGCAAAGGAACACCGGGGAGCTGTTTTTT	CASTEGQRNTGELFF
TRBV2	TRBJ2-7	12	NA	TGTGCCAGCAGGGCAGACGCTTACGAGCAGTACTTC	CASRADAYEQYF
TRBV18	TRBJ1-5	13	NA	TGTGCCAGCTCACCACAAAGGAACCAGCCCCAGCATTTT	CASSPQRNQPQHF
TRBV5-5	TRBJ1-5	14	TRBD1	TGTGCCAGCAGCGTTCAGGGGGCAAGTCAGCCCCAGCATTTT	CASSVQGASQPQHF
TRBV5-1	TRBJ2-2	15	NA	TGCGCCAGCAGCTTGGCTGGGGGGAACACCGGGGAGCTGTTTTTT	CASSLAGGNTGELFF
TRBV6-1	TRBJ2-5	12	NA	TGTGCCAGCAGTAGTATCCGTGAGACCCAGTACTTC	CASSSIRETQYF
TRBV18	TRBJ1-1	15	TRBD1	TGTGCCAGCTCACCAGTACAGGGGGCGAACACTGAAGCTTTCTTT	CASSPVQGANTEAFF
TRBV7-9	TRBJ2-1	15	TRBD1	TGTGCCAGCAGCCTGCCGACAGGGGTCTACAATGAGCAGTTCTTC	CASSLPTGVYNEQFF
TRBV7-2	TRBJ1-4	16	NA	TGTGCCAGCAGCTCATCGGGGACCCGGAGGACTGAAAAACTGTTTTTT	CASSSSGTRRTEKLFF
TRBV6-4	TRBJ2-7	16	TRBD2	TGTGCCAGCAGGTGCCGGAGACTAGCGTCCTCCTACGAGCAGTACTTC	CASRCRRLASSYEQYF
TRBV6-1	TRBJ1-1	16	NA	TGTGCCAGCAGTGAGAGTAGGAGACAGTTTCCCACTGAAGCTTTCTTT	CASSESRRQFPTEAFF
TRBV28	TRBJ1-4	18	TRBD1	TGTGCCAGCAGTTCCCCCTCTTCCCCCGGGACAGGGGATGAAAAACTGTTTTTT	CASSSPSSPGTGDEKLFF
TRBV9	TRBJ1-1	13	TRBD1	TGTGCCAGCAGCGGACAGGGGTCCTATGAAGCTTTCTTT	CASSGQGSYEAFF
TRBV27	TRBJ1-2	14	NA	TGTGCCAGCAGCCCTAGGGGACGGGGTGCTGGCTACACCTTC	CASSPRGRGAGYTF
TRBV25-1	TRBJ1-5	13	NA	TGTGCCAGCAGTGAGGGCGAAGCTCAGCCCCAGCATTTT	CASSEGEAQPQHF
TRBV5-1	TRBJ1-4	15	NA	TGCGCCAGCAGCTACGCTGGGGCCGAGGAAGAAAAACTGTTTTTT	CASSYAGAEEEKLFF
TRBV27	TRBJ2-7	15	TRBD1	TGTGCCAGCAGGGACAGGGGTTCGGTTAACGACGAGCAGTACTTC	CASRDRGSVNDEQYF
TRBV19	TRBJ1-5	18	TRBD1	TGTGCCAGTAGGGAAGACAGGGGGCTTATCTATAGCAATCAGCCCCAGCATTTT	CASREDRGLIYSNQPQHF
TRBV6-6	TRBJ2-7	15	NA	TGTGCCAGCAGTTACTCCCCAGGGGACTCCTACGAGCAGTACTTC	CASSYSPGDSYEQYF
TRBV7-9	TRBJ2-5	13	NA	TGTGCCAGCAGCCCAACTTACCAAGAGACCCAGTACTTC	CASSPTYQETQYF